The 13 T cell receptor beta chains reported below all come from one sample, sequenced in a study of blood T cells in healthy people across ages. Primers used in a second PCR of roughly 7 to 12 cycles were a sample-barcoded 5' primer and a J-beta primer mix. TCRdb independently ran MiXCR on the 5' RACE reads; one entry per CDR3 protein. The profile shows fewer than 700,000 distinct CDR3 sequences, around half of them singletons. Material: blood. The receptors come from a man older than 75 in good health.

Comment on this clonotype: This could be a read error, since a much larger clone is one nucleotide away. The chain links TRBV6-6 to TRBJ2-3; 9 bases agree with TRBD2. The CDR3 loop spans 14 amino acids. CDR1 and CDR2 (germline): MNHNY, SVGAGI (reference sequence). The CDR3, as DNA: TGTGCCAGCAGAACAGGGACTAGCACAAATACGCAGTATTTT. It codes for CASRTGTSTNTQYF.

J is TRBJ1-4 and V is TRBV18; no reliable D call. The CDR3 extends over 15 amino acids. Deletions cut 6 bases from V and 5 bases from J, with 16 bases between. CDR1 and CDR2 from the germline V gene are KGHSH and LQKENI. As DNA, the CDR3 is TGTGCCAGCTCTGCCTACTGGGGATCAAATGAAAAACTGTTTTTT. Translation: CASSAYWGSNEKLFF.

The rearrangement links TRBV5-4 to TRBJ2-3, with D possibly matching TRBD2 (5 bases). V gave up 7 bases and J gave up 4 bases, with 13 bases separating them. Germline V gene lookup returns CDR1 SGHNT and CDR2 YYREEE (reference sequence). The CDR3 totals 13 residues. In DNA form, the CDR3 reads TGTGCCAGCGGGAGTATAGGTCCAGATACGCAGTATTTT. Its translation is CASGSIGPDTQYF.

This clonotype was seen more than once but under ten times. The chain links TRBV29-1 to TRBJ1-4; TRBD1 agrees at 10 bases. Germline V lookup: CDR1 SQVTM, CDR2 ANQGSEA. The CDR3 contains 15 residues. V trimming: 6 bases; J trimming: 2 bases; junction bases outside the gene matches: 6. CDR3 in DNA: TGCAGCGTCCGCCCGACAGGGGGCACTAATGAAAAACTGTTTTTT. Translating gives CSVRPTGGTNEKLFF. The entire variable domain, with the rest obtained from reference TRBV29-1 and TRBJ1-4, is as follows: SAVISQKPSRDICQRGTSLTIQCQVDSQVTMMFWYRQQPGQSLTLIATANQGSEATYESGFVIDKFPISRPNLTFSTLTVSNMSPEDSSIYLCSVRPTGGTNEKLFFGSGTQLSVL.

The chain couples TRBV24-1 to TRBJ1-5, with unresolved D. V lost 12 bases and J 2 bases, leaving 10 bases between the germline ends. Germline V gene sequence: CDR1 KGHDR, CDR2 SFDVKD. This CDR3 spans 12 amino acids. CDR3 amino acids: CARTGGNQPQHF. The CDR3 DNA sequence: TGTGCCCGAACTGGGGGCAATCAGCCCCAGCATTTT.

This clonotype was picked up many times. J is TRBJ2-4 and V is TRBV6-6; D gene ambiguous. V was trimmed by 2 bases and J by 7 bases, leaving 6 bases between them. Germline assignment: CDR1 MNHNY and CDR2 SVGAGI (reference sequence). The CDR3 runs 12 residues. CDR3 in amino acids: CASSYESNIQYF. The CDR3 bases are TGTGCCAGCAGTTACGAGTCGAACATTCAGTACTTC.

The J gene is TRBJ2-7, the V gene TRBV12-3 or TRBV12-4; the D is unclear. The ends were cut back, 2 bases at V and 6 bases at J, with 8 bases in the middle. This CDR3 is 12 amino acids long. The CDR3 region is CASSLSTAEQYF. CDR3 bases: TGTGCCAGCAGTTTAAGCACTGCCGAGCAGTACTTC.

The sample holds many counts of this clonotype. The V and J genes are TRBV6-6 and TRBJ1-2; D perhaps matches TRBD1 (6 bases). V gave up 2 bases and J gave up 2 bases, with 12 bases separating them. Germline loops: CDR1 MNHNY, CDR2 SVGAGI (reference sequence). This CDR3 region has 15 residues. In nucleotides, the CDR3 is TGTGCCAGCAGTTACAACAGGGACTTGAACTATGGCTACACCTTC. It encodes CASSYNRDLNYGYTF.

The rearrangement joins TRBV27 to TRBJ2-6; D possibly uses TRBD1 or TRBD2 (5 bases each). Germline V gives CDR1 MNHEY, CDR2 SMNVEV (reference sequence). This CDR3 has 18 amino acids. Between the trimmed V and J ends, which lost 0 bases and 0 bases, there was a span of 12 bases. The CDR3 protein is CASSLSAPGGSGANVLTF. CDR3 DNA sequence: TGTGCCAGCAGTTTATCGGCCCCTGGGGGCTCTGGGGCCAACGTCCTGACTTTC.

V is TRBV20-1 and J is TRBJ2-7; D tentatively fits TRBD1 or TRBD2 (5 bases each). The tail of the sequence fits TRBJ2-5 better, so the J call may be wrong. Germline CDR1 is DFQATT and CDR2 is SNEGSKA (reference sequence). The CDR3 sequence is 12 residues long. The CDR3 sequence: CSARGVIETQYF. The CDR3 coding sequence is TGCAGTGCTAGGGGGGTCATAGAGACCCAGTACTTC.

This clonotype was seen many times. V is TRBV6-5 and J is TRBJ2-1; possible D gene TRBD2, 5 bases. CDR3 length: 13 amino acids. Trimming took 6 bases from V and 9 from J, leaving 15 bases between them. CDR1 is MNHEY, CDR2 SVGAGI, per germline. The CDR3 region is CASSYGLVSEQFF. DNA of the CDR3: TGTGCCAGCAGCTACGGACTTGTTTCTGAGCAGTTCTTC.

Here the CDR3 DNA reads TGTGCCAGCAGTTTAGGGAGGGGGGATCAGCCCCAGCATTTT. It codes for CASSLGRGDQPQHF. The chain recombines TRBV12-3 or TRBV12-4 with TRBJ1-5; tentatively, D is TRBD1 (6 bases). This CDR3 contains 14 residues. With 1 base removed from V and 5 bases from J, the gap between germline ends came to 9 bases.

This clonotype was picked up a small number of times. The chain recombines TRBV7-9 with TRBJ2-7; 12 bases align to TRBD2. The DNA end lines up better with TRBJ2-5; the J call may be wrong. Germline assignment: CDR1 SEHNR and CDR2 FQNEAQ (reference sequence). The CDR3 is 18 residues long. CDR3 sequence (DNA): TGTGCCAGCAGCGCCCGACTAGCGGGAGTGTTTGCGGGGGAGACCCAGTACTTC. Its translation: CASSARLAGVFAGETQYF.